The T cell receptor beta chain described here comes from a study of regulatory T cells in long-lasting Graves disease. Building of the TCR beta libraries involved iRepertoire HTBI primers and Arm-PCR of CDR3 regions. Via MiXCR, TCRdb re-called the multiplex PCR reads, giving one row per CDR3 protein. The table shows around 400,000 distinct CDR3 sequences, with 15% occurring only once. The J segment lost 3 bases and the V segment lost 2 bases, leaving 14 bases of the junction unmatched. Germline CDR1 is SEHNR and CDR2 is FQNEAQ (reference sequence). This CDR3 comprises 18 residues. Time point: newly diagnosed GD, antithyroid drugs for less than 3 months. Researchers made the TCR library from RNA that was extracted from PBMCs.

The receptor comes from a female donor with Graves disease. The chain combines TRBV7-9 with TRBJ1-1, with 8 bases lining up with TRBD1. The sequenced sample was peripheral blood mononuclear cells (PBMCs), obtained at new diagnosis, from a patient treated with antithyroid drugs. The CDR3 DNA sequence: TGTGCCAGCAGCTTAAAGGGACAGGCTTCCCCCTTCTACACTGAAGCTTTCTTT. It encodes CASSLKGQASPFYTEAFF.